This TCR beta chain originates from a study of blood T cell repertoires in COVID-19. Using immunoSEQ multiplex PCR, the repertoire was profiled, and TCRdb retains in-frame clones only, with some absent. This sample has roughly 120,000 clones, with around nine tenths found just once. Trimming shortened V by 8 bases and J by 0 bases, and 11 bases separated the two germline ends. Germline V CDR1 and CDR2: WNHNN, SYGVQD (reference sequence). The CDR3 runs to 14 residues. The chain joins TRBV10-1 to TRBJ2-1; possible D gene TRBD2, 5 bases. Sequenced sample: peripheral blood. The TCR was taken from a man in his 60s with COVID-19, enrolled during active disease. CDR3 in amino acids: CASSEANSYNEQFF. CDR3 DNA sequence: TGCGCCAGCTCGGAGGCTAACTCCTACAATGAGCAGTTCTTC.